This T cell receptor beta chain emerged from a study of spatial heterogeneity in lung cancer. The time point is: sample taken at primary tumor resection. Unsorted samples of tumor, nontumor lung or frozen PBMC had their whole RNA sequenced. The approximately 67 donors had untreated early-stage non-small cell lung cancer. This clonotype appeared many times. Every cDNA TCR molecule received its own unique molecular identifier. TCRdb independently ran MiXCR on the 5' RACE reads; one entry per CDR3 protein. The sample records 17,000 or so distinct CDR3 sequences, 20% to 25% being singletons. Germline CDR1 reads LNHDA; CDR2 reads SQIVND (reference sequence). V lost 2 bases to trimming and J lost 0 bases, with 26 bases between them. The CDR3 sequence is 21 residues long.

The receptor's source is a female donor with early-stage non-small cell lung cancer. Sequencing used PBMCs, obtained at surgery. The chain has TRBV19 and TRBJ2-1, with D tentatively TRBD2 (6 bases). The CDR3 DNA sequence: TGTGCCAGTAGTATATACGGAGAGTGGGTCGGGGGAAGGAGCTCCTACAATGAGCAGTTCTTC. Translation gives CASSIYGEWVGGRSSYNEQFF.